The 17 T cell receptor beta chains below come from one sample, sequenced in a study of OX40 agonist ivuxolimab in advanced cancers. Clones were sequenced by immunoSEQ multiplex PCR, and TCRdb holds only the in-frame ones, with some missing. Counted here are about 90,000 clones, about 90% occurring once; the ten biggest clones make up around 0.16%. The material was CD4+ or CD8+ T cells sorted from blood, obtained in a trial of the OX40 agonist ivuxolimab. All receptors derive from an adult with an advanced solid tumor such as melanoma, head and neck, liver or kidney cancer.

CDR3 in amino acids: CASSLVASGGTDTQYF. The CDR3 bases are TGCGCCAGCAGCTTGGTGGCTAGCGGGGGAACAGATACGCAGTATTTT. The chain is built from TRBV5-1 and TRBJ2-3; 10 bases are shared with TRBD2. This CDR3 is 16 amino acids long. Germline lookup yields CDR1 SGHRS and CDR2 YFSETQ. Unmatched junction bases numbered 4, after V lost 0 bases and J lost 3 bases.

This clone has just one count. The chain combines TRBV19 with TRBJ2-5; D is perhaps TRBD1 (6 bases). Germline V gene sequence: CDR1 LNHDA, CDR2 SQIVND (reference sequence). Trimming took off 6 bases at V and 2 bases at J, with 13 bases between the two ends. This CDR3 comprises 14 residues. CDR3 DNA: TGTGCCAGTAGGAAGACAGGTCAGCAAGAGACCCAGTACTTC. Its translation: CASRKTGQQETQYF.

The V and J genes are TRBV6-1 and TRBJ2-2, with D possibly called TRBD1 or TRBD2 (5 bases each). V dropped 9 bases and J dropped 5 bases, with 13 bases sitting between them. Germline lookup yields CDR1 MNHNS and CDR2 SASEGT. This CDR3 is built from 13 residues. The CDR3 reads CARGWGRTGELFF. The CDR3 DNA sequence: TGTGCCAGGGGGTGGGGGAGAACCGGGGAGCTGTTTTTT.

The chain is built from TRBV11-2 and TRBJ2-7, with a tentative D call TRBD2 (5 bases). Per the germline V gene, CDR1 is SGHAT and CDR2 is FQNNGV. V lost 3 bases to trimming and J lost 5 bases, with 14 bases between them. This CDR3 is 14 amino acids long. Here the CDR3 DNA reads TGTGCCAGCAGCTTCTCCCCGACTACGGACGAGCAGTACTTC. Protein sequence: CASSFSPTTDEQYF.

The chain couples TRBV5-4 to TRBJ1-2; 9 bases match TRBD1. CDR1 is SGHNT, CDR2 YYREEE, per germline (reference sequence). The CDR3 length is 14 residues. J gave up 5 bases and V 4 bases, and 6 bases lay outside the gene matches. The CDR3 spells CASSQGQGTYGYTF. CDR3 nucleotides: TGTGCCAGCAGCCAGGGACAGGGAACTTATGGCTACACCTTC.

The CDR3 nucleotides are TGTGCCTGGACAGGGGGCTTCTCGGACTATGGCTACACCTTC. It encodes CAWTGGFSDYGYTF. The V call is TRBV30, the J call TRBJ1-2, with 8 bases identical to TRBD1. Per the germline V gene, CDR1 is GTSNPN and CDR2 is SVGIG (reference sequence). The CDR3 has 14 amino acids. Losses at the gene ends were 4 bases for V and 3 bases for J; bases not matched to a gene: 7.

This chain connects TRBV11-2 to TRBJ1-1; possible D gene TRBD1, 6 bases. Germline lookup yields CDR1 SGHAT and CDR2 FQNNGV. CDR3 length: 13 amino acids. With 3 bases removed from V and 5 bases from J, the gap between germline ends came to 10 bases. The CDR3 nucleotides read TGTGCCAGCAGCTTGAAGGGGGGGACTGAAGCTTTCTTT. This encodes CASSLKGGTEAFF.

The chain joins TRBV29-1 to TRBJ1-2; the D gene is possibly TRBD1 (6 bases). The V gene lost 5 bases and the J gene lost 3 bases, with 16 bases spanning the gap. CDR3 length: 14 amino acids. Germline V gene data show CDR1 as SQVTM and CDR2 as ANQGSEA. CDR3 sequence: CSVSPRDTYYGYTF. The DNA for the CDR3 is TGCAGCGTTTCCCCCAGGGACACATACTATGGCTACACCTTC.

This chain connects TRBV30 to TRBJ1-1, with D maybe TRBD1 (6 bases). This CDR3 spans 12 amino acids. Germline V gene sequence: CDR1 GTSNPN, CDR2 SVGIG (reference sequence). V was shortened by 2 bases and J by 8 bases, with 12 bases between the two germline ends. This chain's CDR3 is CAWSTGIAEAFF. Written as DNA, the CDR3 is TGTGCCTGGAGTACAGGGATTGCCGAAGCTTTCTTT.

This clone was seen once. The CDR3, as DNA: TGTGCCTGGAGTATTGGGGGACAGGGAGGTCAGCCCCAGCATTTT. It yields the protein CAWSIGGQGGQPQHF. V and J are TRBV30 and TRBJ1-5; TRBD1 agrees at 9 bases. The CDR3 totals 15 residues. The J segment lost 6 bases and the V segment lost 2 bases, leaving 8 bases of the junction unmatched. Germline V gene lookup returns CDR1 GTSNPN and CDR2 SVGIG (reference sequence).

This chain uses TRBV6-5 with TRBJ2-5; possibly TRBD2 for D (6 bases). The CDR3 is 15 amino acids. Germline CDR1 reads MNHEY; CDR2 reads SVGAGI. V dropped 2 bases and J dropped 1 base, with 11 bases sitting between them. DNA of the CDR3: TGTGCCAGCAGTTACGTTAGCGGCCTCCAAGAGACCCAGTACTTC. Its protein product is CASSYVSGLQETQYF.

This chain uses TRBV6-1 with TRBJ2-7, with D possibly being TRBD2 (7 bases). CDR1 is MNHNS, CDR2 SASEGT, per germline. This CDR3 region has 13 residues. V was pared by 10 bases and J by 3 bases, with 16 bases between. The CDR3 region has the DNA TGTGCCATCGGGGGGCCCCCTTTCTACGAGCAGTACTTC. This gives the protein CAIGGPPFYEQYF.

The rearrangement joins TRBV30 to TRBJ1-6, with D unresolved. The CDR3 is 15 residues long. Trimming removed 0 bases at V and 7 bases at J, with 13 bases between. The germline V gene encodes CDR1 GTSNPN and CDR2 SVGIG (reference sequence). CDR3 loop: CAWSVNRQANSPLHF. CDR3 nucleotide sequence: TGTGCCTGGAGTGTAAATCGGCAGGCCAATTCACCCCTCCACTTT.

V gene TRBV29-1 combines with J gene TRBJ1-1; D possibly corresponds to TRBD1 (5 bases). The V end was cut by 5 bases, the J end by 1 base, with 11 bases between. Germline V gives CDR1 SQVTM, CDR2 ANQGSEA. The CDR3 covers 13 residues. The CDR3 sequence is CSVTGGTNTEAFF. The CDR3 DNA sequence: TGCAGCGTTACGGGGGGAACGAACACTGAAGCTTTCTTT.

The chain links TRBV5-1 to TRBJ1-3; D unclear. Trimming cost V 2 bases and J 4 bases, with 22 bases left between them. This CDR3 is 18 amino acids long. Germline CDR1 and CDR2: SGHRS and YFSETQ. This CDR3 is CASSLDTPAPGAGNTIYF. The DNA for the CDR3 is TGCGCCAGCAGCTTAGATACACCCGCTCCGGGCGCCGGAAACACCATATATTTT.

The chain has TRBV28 and TRBJ2-1, with D uncertain. This CDR3 spans 14 amino acids. From germline, CDR1 is MDHEN and CDR2 SYDVKM. V was shortened by 5 bases and J by 1 base, with 9 bases between the two germline ends. The CDR3 is CASSPPSSYNEQFF. The CDR3 DNA is TGTGCCAGCAGTCCACCGTCGTCCTACAATGAGCAGTTCTTC.

The chain links TRBV9 to TRBJ1-1; D uncertain. This CDR3 spans 15 amino acids. V was trimmed by 0 bases and J by 1 base, leaving 10 bases between them. The germline V gene has CDR1 SGDLS and CDR2 YYNGEE. The CDR3 here is CASSVAPSANTEAFF. CDR3 DNA sequence: TGTGCCAGCAGCGTAGCCCCCTCCGCGAACACTGAAGCTTTCTTT.